The 8 T cell receptor beta chains below all came from one sample that was sequenced in a study of T cells in Graves' hyperthyroidism and ophthalmopathy. The CDR3 regions of TCR beta were amplified from RNA transcripts. The HTBI primer set drove a first-round RT-PCR of the TCR CDR3. TCRdb reprocessed the multiplex PCR reads via MiXCR and lists one record per CDR3 protein. The table lists about 710,000 distinct CDR3 sequences, about 16% of them singletons. Source material: blood. The receptor set was obtained from a man aged 18 to 29 with Graves' hyperthyroidism.

This clonotype was seen ten or more times. V and J are TRBV28 and TRBJ2-7, with D maybe TRBD1 (6 bases). Trimming removed 2 bases at V and 4 bases at J, with 12 bases between. Germline V gives CDR1 MDHEN, CDR2 SYDVKM. CDR3 length: 14 residues. CDR3 region: CASSLRGQDYEQYF. The CDR3 DNA reads as TGTGCCAGCAGTTTAAGGGGACAAGATTACGAGCAGTACTTC.

This clonotype was counted only a few times. The V call is TRBV6-1, the J call TRBJ1-5; weak D call: TRBD1 (5 bases). Germline V gene sequence: CDR1 MNHNS, CDR2 SASEGT. The CDR3 runs to 12 residues. V dropped 6 bases and J dropped 6 bases, with 9 bases sitting between them. This chain's CDR3 is CASRQRGQPQHF. CDR3 DNA sequence: TGTGCCAGCAGACAGAGGGGTCAGCCCCAGCATTTT.

The sample holds one count of this clonotype. CDR3 protein: CAISSTGTGVTEAFF. The CDR3 DNA reads TGTGCCATCAGTTCCACCGGGACAGGGGTCACTGAAGCTTTCTTT. The chain employs TRBV10-3 and TRBJ1-1, with 10 nucleotides matching TRBD1. Trimming removed 5 bases from V and 4 bases from J; junction bases left unmatched: 7. This CDR3 spans 15 amino acids. Germline CDR1 is ENHRY and CDR2 is SYGVKD.

Of note for this clonotype: This may be a read error, as it is one base from a much larger clone. This chain connects TRBV12-3 or TRBV12-4 to TRBJ2-7; D not resolved. This CDR3 is 14 amino acids long. In DNA form, the CDR3 reads TGTGCCAGCAACGTAGACCCGAGCTCCTGCGAGCAGTACTTC. Its protein product is CASNVDPSSCEQYF.

This clonotype appeared many times. This rearrangement joins TRBV6-1 to TRBJ1-1; 9 bases agree with TRBD1. The CDR3 covers 15 residues. V shed 5 bases and J 5 bases; nucleotides not matched to a gene: 9. CDR1 and CDR2 from the germline V gene are MNHNS and SASEGT. Here the CDR3 reads CASSHGGQGRTEAFF. As DNA, the CDR3 is TGTGCCAGCAGTCACGGGGGACAGGGTAGGACTGAAGCTTTCTTT.

The CDR3 sequence is CASSESLGVNEKLFF. CDR3 nucleotide sequence: TGTGCCAGCAGTGAATCTCTCGGCGTGAATGAAAAACTGTTTTTT. This sequence joins TRBV25-1 and TRBJ1-4; D is ambiguous. V gave up 1 base and J gave up 5 bases, with 11 bases separating them. This CDR3 is 15 amino acids long. From germline, CDR1 is MGHDK and CDR2 SYGVNS.

This clonotype came up a few times. The genes are TRBV3-1 and TRBJ2-1, with 10 positions matching TRBD1. Germline V gene lookup returns CDR1 LGHDT and CDR2 YNNKEL (reference sequence). Trimming took 3 bases from V and 4 from J; bases not matched to a gene: 3. The length of the CDR3 is 15 residues. The CDR3 DNA follows: TGTGCCAGCAGCCACCCGGGACAGGGGTACAATGAGCAGTTCTTC. It specifies CASSHPGQGYNEQFF.

V and J are TRBV18 and TRBJ2-1; D not resolved. This CDR3 has 16 amino acids. CDR1 and CDR2 (germline): KGHSH, LQKENI. Trimming pared 0 bases from V and 7 bases from J, leaving 16 bases between. The DNA for the CDR3 is TGTGCCAGCTCACCACCGGGCAGCAGCGAGAAAAATGAGCAGTTCTTC. Protein sequence: CASSPPGSSEKNEQFF.